The 5 T cell receptor beta chains below were found in one sample sequenced in a study of vaccination effects on CD4 cells after COVID-19 (dated by TCRdb to between 2021 and 2024). In the ViraFEST assay, PBMC were stimulated with viral peptide pools, and antigen-specific CD4+ T cell clonotypes were then identified by expansion using TCR sequencing. After about 10 days of culture, CD4+ T cells were isolated with the EasySep CD4+ T cell isolation kit. Participants received two doses of either the BNT162b2 or the mRNA-1273 mRNA SARS-CoV-2 vaccine. Libraries were made using the immunoSEQ multiplex PCR assay. TCRdb stores this immuneACCESS table with in-frame sequences only. Part of the clones is absent; in the studies checked, under half of the shortfall reflects unresolved V genes, and no reason is known for the rest. The sample table records 35,000 to 45,000 clones; approximately 84% of these occur just once. The ten largest clonotypes hold less than 2% of the sample.

Their recognized antigens are unknown. Here the sequenced sample was CD4+ T cells from PBMCs cultured with HCoV-NL63 spike peptides, taken after COVID-19 vaccination. Reading the label with the study, this specimen's cell subset or site is: HCoV-NL63 spike overlapping peptide pool stimulation. Receptors were obtained from a human donor who received a COVID-19 vaccine. Some clones in this sample may be carry-over from other donors' samples.

This chain links TRBV3-1 (or the pseudogene TRBV3-2) with TRBJ2-7, with D hard to call. Germline-derived CDR1 and CDR2 are LGHDT and YNNKEL (reference sequence). Trimming took off 7 bases at V and 4 bases at J, with 17 bases between the two ends. The CDR3 is 14 amino acids. The CDR3 DNA is TGTGCCAGCATCTCCTCACAAGGCATTTACGAGCAGTACGTC. As protein: CASISSQGIYEQYV.

This clone is a singleton in its sample. The chain has TRBV2 and TRBJ1-1, with no clear D. Germline CDR1 is SNHLY and CDR2 is FYNNEI. V gave up 11 bases and J gave up 0 bases, with 13 bases separating them. This CDR3 spans 13 amino acids. CDR3 sequence (DNA): TGTGCCGGGCAGACATCGATGAACACTGAAGCTTTCTTT. Translated, it gives CAGQTSMNTEAFF.

The genes are TRBV7-8 and TRBJ2-5; D gene ambiguous. Germline V lookup: CDR1 SGHVS, CDR2 FQNEAQ. Trimming took 1 base from V and 4 from J, leaving 7 bases between them. The CDR3 consists of 13 residues. The CDR3 nucleotides are TGTGCCAGCAGCTTAGGGCTTGGAGAGACCCAGTACTTC. Protein product: CASSLGLGETQYF.

This clone has only one observation. The V and J genes are TRBV19 and TRBJ2-2; 7 nucleotides line up with TRBD1. V lost 6 bases to trimming and J lost 0 bases; unmatched junction nucleotides: 4. Germline values: CDR1 LNHDA, CDR2 SQIVND (reference sequence). This CDR3 is built from 15 residues. This CDR3 is CASSLQGPNTGELFF. For the CDR3, the DNA is TGTGCCAGTAGCCTACAGGGGCCGAACACCGGGGAGCTGTTTTTT. Full variable domain (rest looked up from reference TRBV19 and TRBJ2-2): DGGITQSPKYLFRKEGQNVTLSCEQNLNHDAMYWYRQDPGQGLRLIYYSQIVNDFQKGDIAEGYSVSREKKESFPLTVTSAQKNPTAFYLCASSLQGPNTGELFFGEGSRLTVL.

The CDR3 is CASRGRGASYNEQFF. CDR3 nucleotides: TGTGCCAGCAGGGGGAGGGGGGCATCCTACAATGAGCAGTTCTTC. This chain uses TRBV5-4 with TRBJ2-1; perhaps TRBD2 as D (7 bases). The CDR3 spans 15 residues. CDR1 and CDR2 from the germline V gene are SGHNT and YYREEE (reference sequence). V lost 5 bases, J lost 1 base, and 13 bases lay in between.